These T cell receptor beta chains were read from a single sample in a study of blood T cell repertoires in COVID-19. The table came from immunoSEQ multiplex PCR; TCRdb's copy has only in-frame clones and leaves some out. The repertoire holds 120,000 to 150,000 clones, with approximately 92% as singletons. Sequencing input: peripheral blood. The receptors shown here come from a woman aged 60-75 years with active COVID-19. The CDR3 runs from the conserved cysteine through the conserved F or W. Each record gives: CDR3 protein, V gene, J gene, D gene. D genes are given only for firm matches.

CDR3 protein: CASSLGGTGLEKLFF
V gene: TRBV7-2
J gene: TRBJ1-4
D gene: TRBD1

CDR3 protein: CASSQDTDYGYTF
V gene: TRBV6-5
J gene: TRBJ1-2
D gene: .

CDR3 protein: CASSVSDEQYF
V gene: TRBV28
J gene: TRBJ2-7
D gene: .

CDR3 protein: CASRPLLAGTYEQYF
V gene: TRBV5-1
J gene: TRBJ2-7
D gene: TRBD2

CDR3 protein: CASSAGTGGPGVPGYTF
V gene: TRBV9
J gene: TRBJ1-2
D gene: TRBD1

CDR3 protein: CSAGTSADTQYF
V gene: TRBV4-1
J gene: TRBJ2-3
D gene: .

CDR3 protein: CASSSELDEQFF
V gene: TRBV5-4
J gene: TRBJ2-1
D gene: .

CDR3 protein: CASTLAGNTGELFF
V gene: TRBV5-1
J gene: TRBJ2-2
D gene: .

CDR3 protein: CASSSWFRGNTDTQYF
V gene: TRBV11-2
J gene: TRBJ2-3
D gene: .

CDR3 protein: CASSWRGLAGFYNEQFF
V gene: TRBV5-5
J gene: TRBJ2-1
D gene: TRBD2

CDR3 protein: CASSSAGLGRASDTQYF
V gene: TRBV7-2
J gene: TRBJ2-3
D gene: .

CDR3 protein: CASSQESRRAGELFF
V gene: TRBV4-2
J gene: TRBJ2-2
D gene: .

CDR3 protein: CATSDFREHEQYF
V gene: TRBV24-1
J gene: TRBJ2-7
D gene: .

CDR3 protein: CASSNLAGSTDTQYF
V gene: TRBV19
J gene: TRBJ2-3
D gene: .

CDR3 protein: CASSLAAGPTTDTQYF
V gene: TRBV7-2
J gene: TRBJ2-3
D gene: TRBD2

CDR3 protein: CASSLGLVYEQYF
V gene: TRBV27
J gene: TRBJ2-7
D gene: .

CDR3 protein: CASSLATGAQYEQYF
V gene: TRBV5-5
J gene: TRBJ2-7
D gene: TRBD1

CDR3 protein: CATSRGDGSLRRELFF
V gene: TRBV15
J gene: TRBJ1-4
D gene: .

CDR3 protein: CASREKAASPNEQFF
V gene: TRBV11-2
J gene: TRBJ2-1
D gene: .

CDR3 protein: CASSTADRILAKNIQYF
V gene: TRBV14
J gene: TRBJ2-4
D gene: .

CDR3 protein: CASSTTSGRAGTSRAKNIQYF
V gene: TRBV19
J gene: TRBJ2-4
D gene: TRBD2

CDR3 protein: CASSVATEQETQYF
V gene: TRBV9
J gene: TRBJ2-5
D gene: .

CDR3 protein: CASSLRQAGELFF
V gene: TRBV28
J gene: TRBJ2-2
D gene: .

CDR3 protein: CASSVGQVISGYTF
V gene: TRBV2
J gene: TRBJ1-2
D gene: TRBD1

CDR3 protein: CASSEPLGAGYNEQFF
V gene: TRBV10-2
J gene: TRBJ2-1
D gene: .

CDR3 protein: CASSHPGTGSYNEQFF
V gene: TRBV28
J gene: TRBJ2-1
D gene: TRBD1

CDR3 protein: CASSAQGGHTEAFF
V gene: TRBV2
J gene: TRBJ1-1
D gene: TRBD1

CDR3 protein: CASSYSTGPNQPQHF
V gene: TRBV6-5
J gene: TRBJ1-5
D gene: .

CDR3 protein: CASSFRGFGYTF
V gene: TRBV12-3/TRBV12-4
J gene: TRBJ1-2
D gene: .

CDR3 protein: CASSHGLADRNEQFF
V gene: TRBV14
J gene: TRBJ2-1
D gene: TRBD2

CDR3 protein: CASSNTGVYQPQHF
V gene: TRBV28
J gene: TRBJ1-5
D gene: TRBD1

CDR3 protein: CASSPRLAGRHYEQYF
V gene: TRBV27
J gene: TRBJ2-7
D gene: TRBD2

CDR3 protein: CASSFLNTEAFF
V gene: TRBV12-3/TRBV12-4
J gene: TRBJ1-1
D gene: .

CDR3 protein: CASRLQGAKMLNEKLFF
V gene: TRBV5-1
J gene: TRBJ1-4
D gene: TRBD1

CDR3 protein: CASSSSLAGIPDTQYF
V gene: TRBV7-6
J gene: TRBJ2-3
D gene: TRBD2

CDR3 protein: CSVLRGQGIPGELFF
V gene: TRBV29-1
J gene: TRBJ2-2
D gene: TRBD1

CDR3 protein: CASSQDRFETYTYEQYF
V gene: TRBV4-3
J gene: TRBJ2-7
D gene: .

CDR3 protein: CASSQDSGLASETQYF
V gene: TRBV4-1
J gene: TRBJ2-5
D gene: TRBD2

CDR3 protein: CASSGSSYNEQFF
V gene: TRBV28
J gene: TRBJ2-1
D gene: .

CDR3 protein: CASSWEGNIGTEAFF
V gene: TRBV2
J gene: TRBJ1-1
D gene: .

CDR3 protein: CASSPGQVQETQYF
V gene: TRBV4-2
J gene: TRBJ2-5
D gene: TRBD1

CDR3 protein: CAIGGGSSYNEQFF
V gene: TRBV10-3
J gene: TRBJ2-1
D gene: .

CDR3 protein: CASSLAEGLATDTQYF
V gene: TRBV7-2
J gene: TRBJ2-3
D gene: TRBD2

CDR3 protein: CASSLGTPGETEAFF
V gene: TRBV28
J gene: TRBJ1-1
D gene: .

CDR3 protein: CASSSMSAGGGGEQFF
V gene: TRBV5-1
J gene: TRBJ2-1
D gene: TRBD2

CDR3 protein: CASSYPTSGSLSFHEQYF
V gene: TRBV6-2/TRBV6-3
J gene: TRBJ2-7
D gene: TRBD2

CDR3 protein: CASQQGIYGYTF
V gene: TRBV28
J gene: TRBJ1-2
D gene: TRBD1

CDR3 protein: CASSFIDTQYF
V gene: TRBV5-4
J gene: TRBJ2-3
D gene: .

CDR3 protein: CASSHPLGASTDTQYF
V gene: TRBV28
J gene: TRBJ2-3
D gene: .

CDR3 protein: CASSEVWRRNTEAFF
V gene: TRBV6-1
J gene: TRBJ1-1
D gene: .

CDR3 protein: CSVDRVNEQFF
V gene: TRBV29-1
J gene: TRBJ2-1
D gene: .

CDR3 protein: CASSLRTGGDEQYF
V gene: TRBV5-1
J gene: TRBJ2-7
D gene: TRBD1

CDR3 protein: CASTLAGNSPLHF
V gene: TRBV6-5
J gene: TRBJ1-6
D gene: .

CDR3 protein: CATSRAAGGRGTGELFF
V gene: TRBV15
J gene: TRBJ2-2
D gene: TRBD2

CDR3 protein: CASSLLERPVQYF
V gene: TRBV5-6
J gene: TRBJ2-7
D gene: .

CDR3 protein: CASSLARGEQYF
V gene: TRBV19
J gene: TRBJ2-7
D gene: .

CDR3 protein: CASIVASLGAGVIYNEQFF
V gene: TRBV11-3
J gene: TRBJ2-1
D gene: TRBD2

CDR3 protein: CASSPTGSNYGYTF
V gene: TRBV9
J gene: TRBJ1-2
D gene: .

CDR3 protein: CASSQNCMASGRKNEQFF
V gene: TRBV3-1/TRBV3-2
J gene: TRBJ2-1
D gene: TRBD2